A selection of T cell receptor beta chains follows, all from one sample in a study of Ad26.COV2.S vaccination and SARS-CoV-2 variants. Some clones are missing from TCRdb's copy, which holds only in-frame ones; the method was immunoSEQ multiplex PCR. The sample consists of tens of thousands of clones, roughly 80% of them appearing once. The sample here was peripheral blood, taken after recovery from COVID-19. These receptors originate from a human donor who had recovered from COVID-19. Both conserved end residues are part of each CDR3. The D gene is left open where the match is weak. Expanded clones are given a class, and other clones once, few, many or no size at all.

D gene: TRBD1
clone size: NA
V gene: TRBV2
J gene: TRBJ1-2
CDR3 DNA: TGTGCCAGCAGTAGGGACAGGACGAACTATGGCTACACCTTC
CDR3 protein: CASSRDRTNYGYTF

D gene: NA
clone size: NA
V gene: TRBV27
J gene: TRBJ2-2
CDR3 DNA: TGTGCCAGCAGTTTTGGTATCACCGGGGAGCTGTTTTTT
CDR3 protein: CASSFGITGELFF

D gene: TRBD2
clone size: NA
V gene: TRBV6-5
J gene: TRBJ2-1
CDR3 DNA: TGTGCCAGCAGCCCCTCTAGCGGGCCCTACAATGAGCAGTTCTTC
CDR3 protein: CASSPSSGPYNEQFF

D gene: NA
clone size: NA
V gene: TRBV7-7
J gene: TRBJ2-5
CDR3 DNA: TGTGCCAGCAGCTTCCGGGACGGGCGTGAAGAGACCCAGTACTTC
CDR3 protein: CASSFRDGREETQYF

D gene: NA
clone size: NA
V gene: TRBV3-1/TRBV3-2
J gene: TRBJ1-5
CDR3 DNA: TGTGCCAGCAGCCAAGACGCGACGGGGCAGCCCCAGCATTTT
CDR3 protein: CASSQDATGQPQHF

D gene: TRBD1
clone size: NA
V gene: TRBV7-6
J gene: TRBJ1-5
CDR3 DNA: TGTGCCAGCAGCACAACCAGCGGGACAGGGGGGCATCAGCCCCAGCATTTT
CDR3 protein: CASSTTSGTGGHQPQHF

D gene: NA
clone size: NA
V gene: TRBV6-5
J gene: TRBJ1-1
CDR3 DNA: TGTGCCAGCAGTTACAAAAGGGGCACTGAAGCTTTCTTT
CDR3 protein: CASSYKRGTEAFF

D gene: TRBD2
clone size: NA
V gene: TRBV5-1
J gene: TRBJ2-1
CDR3 DNA: TGCGCCAGCAGCTTGAGCATAGCGGGGGGCCGCAGCTCCTACAATGAGCAGTTCTTC
CDR3 protein: CASSLSIAGGRSSYNEQFF

D gene: TRBD2
clone size: few
V gene: TRBV5-1
J gene: TRBJ2-1
CDR3 DNA: TGCGCCAGCAGCTCTGGTAGCGGGGGGGACAATGAGCAGTTCTTC
CDR3 protein: CASSSGSGGDNEQFF

D gene: NA
clone size: NA
V gene: TRBV19
J gene: TRBJ1-5
CDR3 DNA: TGTGCCAGTAGTATACGGGGAAATGGCAATCAGCCCCAGCATTTT
CDR3 protein: CASSIRGNGNQPQHF

D gene: NA
clone size: once
V gene: TRBV6-5
J gene: TRBJ1-2
CDR3 DNA: TGTGCCAGCAGTTACGAGGGAAACTATGGCTACACCTTC
CDR3 protein: CASSYEGNYGYTF

D gene: NA
clone size: NA
V gene: TRBV11-2
J gene: TRBJ1-1
CDR3 DNA: TGTGCCAGCAGCTTAGATCACAGAATGGGTGATGCTTTCTTT
CDR3 protein: CASSLDHRMGDAFF

D gene: NA
clone size: NA
V gene: TRBV24-1
J gene: TRBJ1-5
CDR3 DNA: TGTGCCACCAGCGGGCAGGGGAAGTTACAGCCCCAGCATTTT
CDR3 protein: CATSGQGKLQPQHF

D gene: NA
clone size: few
V gene: TRBV9
J gene: TRBJ1-5
CDR3 DNA: TGTGCCAGCAGCGTAGACGGCAGCAATCAGCCCCAGCATTTT
CDR3 protein: CASSVDGSNQPQHF

D gene: NA
clone size: NA
V gene: TRBV28
J gene: TRBJ1-4
CDR3 DNA: TGTGCCAGCAGCGACGGGGGCACGGGTAATGAAAAACTGTTTTTT
CDR3 protein: CASSDGGTGNEKLFF

D gene: TRBD2
clone size: NA
V gene: TRBV24-1
J gene: TRBJ2-5
CDR3 DNA: TGTGCCACCAGTGATCGAACTAGCGGCCAAGAGACCCAGTACTTC
CDR3 protein: CATSDRTSGQETQYF

D gene: NA
clone size: NA
V gene: TRBV24-1
J gene: TRBJ2-1
CDR3 DNA: TGTGCCACCAGTGATTTAACAGGGGGAGGGTCGAGGAATGAGCAGTTCTTC
CDR3 protein: CATSDLTGGGSRNEQFF

D gene: NA
clone size: NA
V gene: TRBV25-1
J gene: TRBJ1-1
CDR3 DNA: TGTGCCAGCACCTCGGGGAGGGTCACTGAAGCTTTCTTT
CDR3 protein: CASTSGRVTEAFF

D gene: TRBD1
clone size: NA
V gene: TRBV9
J gene: TRBJ1-2
CDR3 DNA: TGTGCCAGCAACAGGCCCGCAGGGGGCAACTATGGCTACACCTTC
CDR3 protein: CASNRPAGGNYGYTF

D gene: TRBD1
clone size: NA
V gene: TRBV6-2/TRBV6-3
J gene: TRBJ2-1
CDR3 DNA: TGTGCCAGCAGCTTTACCGGGACAGGGTCCAATGAGCAGTTCTTC
CDR3 protein: CASSFTGTGSNEQFF

D gene: NA
clone size: NA
V gene: TRBV15
J gene: TRBJ2-3
CDR3 DNA: TGTGCCACCAGCAGAGTTACAGATACGCAGTATTTT
CDR3 protein: CATSRVTDTQYF

D gene: TRBD2
clone size: NA
V gene: TRBV19
J gene: TRBJ2-7
CDR3 DNA: TGTGCCAGTAGTATAGCCGGGACTAGCGGTTCAATCTACGAGCAGTACTTC
CDR3 protein: CASSIAGTSGSIYEQYF

D gene: NA
clone size: NA
V gene: TRBV7-9
J gene: TRBJ1-1
CDR3 DNA: TGTGCCAGCAGGCAAGGATGGGACACTGAAGCTTTCTTT
CDR3 protein: CASRQGWDTEAFF

D gene: NA
clone size: NA
V gene: TRBV10-3
J gene: TRBJ2-4
CDR3 DNA: TGTGCCATCCGGGATTGGAAAAACATTCAGTACTTC
CDR3 protein: CAIRDWKNIQYF

D gene: TRBD1
clone size: NA
V gene: TRBV5-6
J gene: TRBJ2-3
CDR3 DNA: TGTGCCAGCAGCTTGACCGGGACAGGGGAAGATACGCAGTATTTT
CDR3 protein: CASSLTGTGEDTQYF

D gene: NA
clone size: NA
V gene: TRBV19
J gene: TRBJ2-3
CDR3 DNA: TGTGCCAGTGCCCGGACGGCAGATACGCAGTATTTT
CDR3 protein: CASARTADTQYF

D gene: NA
clone size: NA
V gene: TRBV5-4
J gene: TRBJ1-2
CDR3 DNA: TGTGCCAGCAGCTGGAGCGGTGGCGGCTACACCTTC
CDR3 protein: CASSWSGGGYTF

D gene: TRBD1
clone size: NA
V gene: TRBV7-9
J gene: TRBJ2-2
CDR3 DNA: TGTGCCACCCTTAATCCCGGGACAGCGAACACCGGGGAGCTGTTTTTT
CDR3 protein: CATLNPGTANTGELFF

D gene: TRBD1
clone size: NA
V gene: TRBV6-5
J gene: TRBJ1-2
CDR3 DNA: TGTGCCAGCAGACCAGGACAGGGGGTTTACTATGGCTACACCTTC
CDR3 protein: CASRPGQGVYYGYTF

D gene: NA
clone size: NA
V gene: TRBV7-9
J gene: TRBJ2-2
CDR3 DNA: TGTGCCAGCAGCTCGACATATACCGGGGAGCTGTTTTTT
CDR3 protein: CASSSTYTGELFF

D gene: TRBD2
clone size: few
V gene: TRBV7-8
J gene: TRBJ2-1
CDR3 DNA: TGTGCCAGCAGCTCCACGGGACTAGCCCACAATGAGCAGTTCTTC
CDR3 protein: CASSSTGLAHNEQFF

D gene: NA
clone size: NA
V gene: TRBV3-1/TRBV3-2
J gene: TRBJ1-2
CDR3 DNA: TGTGCCAGCAGCCAAGATCTATTACTAGGTGGCTACACCTTC
CDR3 protein: CASSQDLLLGGYTF

D gene: TRBD2
clone size: NA
V gene: TRBV7-9
J gene: TRBJ2-3
CDR3 DNA: TGTGCCAGCAGCTTCCCGCGCAGCGGGGGGGCGGGAGATACGCAGTATTTT
CDR3 protein: CASSFPRSGGAGDTQYF

D gene: TRBD2
clone size: NA
V gene: TRBV10-3
J gene: TRBJ2-5
CDR3 DNA: TGTGCCATCAGTGAGCCGGTACTAGCGGGTGTGACCCAAGAGACCCAGTACTTC
CDR3 protein: CAISEPVLAGVTQETQYF

D gene: NA
clone size: NA
V gene: TRBV6-2/TRBV6-3
J gene: TRBJ1-6
CDR3 DNA: TGTGCCAGCAGTTACTCCCCACCGAGCTCCTATAATTCACCCCTCCACTTT
CDR3 protein: CASSYSPPSSYNSPLHF

D gene: NA
clone size: few
V gene: TRBV10-2
J gene: TRBJ2-7
CDR3 DNA: TGCGCCAGCAGTACAGGGGGCTGGCGGGAGGTCGGGCACGAGCAGTACTTC
CDR3 protein: CASSTGGWREVGHEQYF

D gene: TRBD2
clone size: NA
V gene: TRBV2
J gene: TRBJ2-1
CDR3 DNA: TGTGCCAGCAGTGAAATTCTAGTAGCGGGAGCGCAGTTCTTC
CDR3 protein: CASSEILVAGAQFF

D gene: NA
clone size: NA
V gene: TRBV12-3/TRBV12-4
J gene: TRBJ2-2
CDR3 DNA: TGTGCCAGCAGTTTAAGACGCCTCGGGGAGCTGTTTTTT
CDR3 protein: CASSLRRLGELFF

D gene: TRBD1
clone size: NA
V gene: TRBV11-1
J gene: TRBJ1-6
CDR3 DNA: TGTGCCAGCAGCCTCGGACAGGGATACAGATCACCCCTCCACTTT
CDR3 protein: CASSLGQGYRSPLHF

D gene: NA
clone size: NA
V gene: TRBV18
J gene: TRBJ1-1
CDR3 DNA: TGTGCCAGCTCACCTTACAACACTGAAGCTTTCTTT
CDR3 protein: CASSPYNTEAFF

D gene: NA
clone size: NA
V gene: TRBV21-1
J gene: TRBJ2-7
CDR3 DNA: TGTGCCAGCGGCTCTAAAGTGGTCCCGGGACAGGGTGACGAGCAGTACTTC
CDR3 protein: CASGSKVVPGQGDEQYF

D gene: NA
clone size: NA
V gene: TRBV5-8
J gene: TRBJ1-5
CDR3 DNA: TGTGCCAGCAGCTTGGCGTTGGGTGTACGAGATCAGCCCCAGCATTTT
CDR3 protein: CASSLALGVRDQPQHF

D gene: NA
clone size: few
V gene: TRBV6-5
J gene: TRBJ1-5
CDR3 DNA: TGTGCCAGCAGTTACGGCGGCCTCAATCAGCCCCAGCATTTT
CDR3 protein: CASSYGGLNQPQHF

D gene: NA
clone size: once
V gene: TRBV24-1
J gene: TRBJ1-2
CDR3 DNA: TGTGCCACCAGTGATTTCCTCTATGGCTACACCTTC
CDR3 protein: CATSDFLYGYTF

D gene: NA
clone size: NA
V gene: TRBV30
J gene: TRBJ1-5
CDR3 DNA: TGTGCCTGGAGTCTGGCAGGGGTTCAGCCCCAGCATTTT
CDR3 protein: CAWSLAGVQPQHF

D gene: TRBD1
clone size: NA
V gene: TRBV3-1/TRBV3-2
J gene: TRBJ1-6
CDR3 DNA: TGTGCCAGCAGCACACGGACAGGGGCGATTAATTCACCCCTCCACTTT
CDR3 protein: CASSTRTGAINSPLHF

D gene: NA
clone size: NA
V gene: TRBV9
J gene: TRBJ1-1
CDR3 DNA: TGTGCCAGCAGAACAGGGATGAACACTGAAGCTTTCTTT
CDR3 protein: CASRTGMNTEAFF

D gene: NA
clone size: NA
V gene: TRBV7-9
J gene: TRBJ2-3
CDR3 DNA: TGTGCCAGCAGCCCGGGTAGGCCCCATGCCACAGATACGCAGTATTTT
CDR3 protein: CASSPGRPHATDTQYF

D gene: TRBD1
clone size: NA
V gene: TRBV5-1
J gene: TRBJ1-5
CDR3 DNA: TGCGCCAGCAGCTTGGGGACAGGGGGTCAGCCCCAGCATTTT
CDR3 protein: CASSLGTGGQPQHF

D gene: NA
clone size: once
V gene: TRBV2
J gene: TRBJ1-4
CDR3 DNA: TGTGCCAGCGGAGTAACTAATGAAAAACTGTTTTTT
CDR3 protein: CASGVTNEKLFF

D gene: NA
clone size: NA
V gene: TRBV5-1
J gene: TRBJ1-1
CDR3 DNA: TGCGCCAGCAGCTTGGGTGGGACTTTGAACACTGAAGCTTTCTTT
CDR3 protein: CASSLGGTLNTEAFF

D gene: NA
clone size: NA
V gene: TRBV10-3
J gene: TRBJ2-3
CDR3 DNA: TGTGCCACCCAACTGGGGCAGCCGAGTGGTTGGACGCAGTATTTT
CDR3 protein: CATQLGQPSGWTQYF

D gene: TRBD1
clone size: NA
V gene: TRBV5-1
J gene: TRBJ2-2
CDR3 DNA: TGCGCCAGCAGCCCGGGCCGGGACAGTGCGAACACCGGGGAGCTGTTTTTT
CDR3 protein: CASSPGRDSANTGELFF

D gene: NA
clone size: NA
V gene: TRBV5-1
J gene: TRBJ2-3
CDR3 DNA: TGCGCCAGCAGCTTGGGAGGGGCCCGCACAGATACGCAGTATTTT
CDR3 protein: CASSLGGARTDTQYF

D gene: NA
clone size: few
V gene: TRBV29-1
J gene: TRBJ1-2
CDR3 DNA: TGCAGCGTTGCTACTCAAACGGACGGATATGGCTACACCTTC
CDR3 protein: CSVATQTDGYGYTF

D gene: TRBD2
clone size: NA
V gene: TRBV29-1
J gene: TRBJ2-3
CDR3 DNA: TGCAGCGTCACTAGCGACACAGATACGCAGTATTTT
CDR3 protein: CSVTSDTDTQYF

D gene: NA
clone size: NA
V gene: TRBV27
J gene: TRBJ2-7
CDR3 DNA: TGTGCCAGCAGTTTAAGGGACGGGAGCTCCTACGAGCAGTACTTC
CDR3 protein: CASSLRDGSSYEQYF

D gene: NA
clone size: NA
V gene: TRBV2
J gene: TRBJ1-2
CDR3 DNA: TGTGCCAGCTCAGACAGTGCCTATGGCTACACCTTC
CDR3 protein: CASSDSAYGYTF

D gene: NA
clone size: NA
V gene: TRBV11-2
J gene: TRBJ1-1
CDR3 DNA: TGTGCCAGCAGCTTAGCGGGGGGATACACTGAAGCTTTCTTT
CDR3 protein: CASSLAGGYTEAFF